Here is one T cell receptor (beta chain) with its context. Its matching antigen is unknown. The CDR3 contains 13 residues. V lost 3 bases and J lost 3, with 12 bases in between. The germline gives CDR1 DFQATT, CDR2 SNEGSKA (reference sequence). This entry comes from a study of blood T cells in healthy people across ages. Overall study results and limits: Both higher diversity and more naive CD4+ cells marked long-lived donors when set against aged donors.

Every donor contributed about 10 milliliters of peripheral blood by blood draw. A second PCR, run for 7 to 11 cycles, used a sample-barcoded 5' primer plus a J-beta primer mix. With 12 random nucleotides, a template-switch adaptor tagged each individual cDNA molecule. Researchers report that each sample yielded at least 2.5 million CDR3-containing paired-end reads. One entry per CDR3 protein, called by TCRdb with MiXCR from the 5' RACE reads. The sample has some 800,000 distinct CDR3 sequences, more than 40% seen once. The sequence was collected from a man between 60 and 75 years old in good health. This chain joins TRBV20-1 and TRBJ2-7, with D possibly matching TRBD1 (6 bases). The sequencing input was blood. CDR3 residues: CSARSTGSYEQYF. Here the CDR3 DNA reads TGCAGTGCTAGGTCCACAGGGAGCTACGAGCAGTACTTC.